This entry lists 10 T cell receptor beta chains sequenced from one sample in a study of Ad26.COV2.S vaccination and SARS-CoV-2 variants. The treatment was: roughly 20 received Ad26.COV2.S at low or high dose, single or two shots; roughly five received placebo; per-sample allocation not given. Repertoires come from day 63 after the first vaccine or placebo injection. This table comes from immunoSEQ multiplex PCR, and its TCRdb copy is limited to in-frame clones, with some not included. The sample has roughly 400,000 clones; less than 95% are singletons. The source was peripheral blood, collected in a trial of Ad26.COV2.S vaccine versus placebo. The receptor source for this set is a person aged 18 to 65 who received the Ad26.COV2.S COVID-19 vaccine or a placebo.

V usage is TRBV27 and J usage is TRBJ2-5; D unresolved. In germline, CDR1 is MNHEY, CDR2 SMNVEV (reference sequence). Between the trimmed V and J ends, which lost 5 bases and 0 bases, there was a span of 4 bases. The CDR3 length is 12 residues. The CDR3 DNA follows: TGTGCCAGCAGTGCCAACCAAGAGACCCAGTACTTC. This gives the protein CASSANQETQYF.

The chain is built from TRBV7-8 and TRBJ2-7; 12 nucleotides align to TRBD1. The ends lost 3 bases at V and 3 bases at J; junction bases unmatched: 3. The germline V gene has CDR1 SGHVS and CDR2 FQNEAQ. CDR3 length equals 15 residues. The chain's CDR3 is CASSFGTGGFYEQYF. The CDR3 bases are TGTGCCAGCAGCTTTGGGACAGGGGGCTTCTACGAGCAGTACTTC.

V gene TRBV5-1 combines with J gene TRBJ2-1, with 11 bases matching TRBD2. The CDR3 spans 18 residues. The V gene's germline CDR1 is SGHRS and CDR2 YFSETQ. V lost 6 bases, J lost 8 bases, and 19 bases stayed unmatched. The CDR3 sequence: CASTTDPLASGRRYEQFF. CDR3 nucleotides: TGCGCCAGCACCACGGACCCCCTGGCTAGCGGGAGGAGATATGAGCAGTTCTTC.

This chain connects TRBV2 to TRBJ2-2; D gene uncertain. The V gene's germline CDR1 is SNHLY and CDR2 FYNNEI. V lost 5 bases to trimming and J lost 5 bases, with 21 bases between them. The CDR3 loop spans 17 amino acids. The DNA for the CDR3 is TGTGCCAGCAGTCCAAGGAGTTTTGTAGGAAGGACCGGGGAGCTGTTTTTT. Translated, it gives CASSPRSFVGRTGELFF.

The J gene is TRBJ2-5, the V gene TRBV7-8; no clear D gene. CDR3 length: 14 amino acids. The germline V gene encodes CDR1 SGHVS and CDR2 FQNEAQ. V was shortened by 1 base and J by 2 bases, with 8 bases between the two germline ends. CDR3 bases: TGTGCCAGCAGCTTAGACGTTGTGCAAGAGACCCAGTACTTC. Encoded protein: CASSLDVVQETQYF. The complete variable domain, with remaining parts taken from reference TRBV7-8 and TRBJ2-5, reads GAGVSQSPRYKVAKRGQDVALRCDPISGHVSLFWYQQALGQGPEFLTYFQNEAQLDKSGLPSDRFFAERPEGSVSTLKIQRTQQEDSAVYLCASSLDVVQETQYFGPGTRLLVL.

The chain recombines TRBV7-9 with TRBJ2-1; 10 bases agree with TRBD2. This CDR3 is 16 amino acids long. CDR1 is SEHNR and CDR2 is FQNEAQ in the germline V gene (reference sequence). Unmatched junction bases numbered 7, after V lost 1 base and J lost 7 bases. CDR3 nucleotide sequence: TGTGCCAGCAGCTTAGAACTAGCGGGACTTGGGAATGAGCAGTTCTTC. Its translation is CASSLELAGLGNEQFF.

The rearrangement uses TRBV19 and TRBJ2-3; possibly TRBD2 for D (6 bases). Germline V gives CDR1 LNHDA, CDR2 SQIVND (reference sequence). The V gene lost 3 bases and the J gene lost 2 bases, with 12 bases spanning the gap. CDR3 length: 15 residues. The CDR3 DNA reads TGTGCCAGTAGTATTACTAGCAGATCCACAGATACGCAGTATTTT. Its translation is CASSITSRSTDTQYF.

The V gene is TRBV15, the J gene TRBJ2-1; possibly TRBD2 for D (5 bases). Trimming took 1 base from V and 4 from J, leaving 8 bases between them. CDR3 size: 14 residues. In germline, CDR1 is LNHNV, CDR2 YYDKDF (reference sequence). CDR3 sequence (DNA): TGTGCCACCAGCAGAGGATGGGAGTACAATGAGCAGTTCTTC. Translated: CATSRGWEYNEQFF.

This sequence joins TRBV11-2 and TRBJ2-3, with D perhaps given as TRBD1 or TRBD2 (6 bases each). Germline V gene lookup returns CDR1 SGHAT and CDR2 FQNNGV. V dropped 1 base and J dropped 4 bases, with 15 bases sitting between them. The CDR3 contains 16 residues. The CDR3 spells CASSLGPGAPPDTQYF. Written as DNA, the CDR3 is TGTGCCAGCAGCTTAGGCCCGGGGGCGCCCCCAGATACGCAGTATTTT.

J is TRBJ2-3 and V is TRBV7-3, with D possibly TRBD2 on 6 matching bases. V was shortened by 5 bases and J by 6 bases, with 15 bases between the two germline ends. The CDR3 loop spans 14 amino acids. CDR1 is SGHTA and CDR2 is FQGTGA in the germline V gene. CDR3 loop: CASSPTGTGDTQYF. CDR3 sequence (DNA): TGTGCCAGCAGCCCAACGGGGACTGGGGATACGCAGTATTTT.